This T cell receptor (beta chain) derives from a study of cytomegalovirus exposure and HLA in healthy donors. CDR1 is SGHVS and CDR2 is FQNEAQ in the germline V gene. Trimming pared 1 base from V and 10 bases from J, leaving 17 bases between. CDR3 length equals 15 residues. Findings and caveats of the study: Accurate prediction of most subjects' HLA-A and HLA-B alleles from TCR beta sequences was reported. In a later analysis, specific HLA alleles were associated with 16,000 or so TCR beta sequences at a 0.05 false discovery rate. A later analysis found that most CMV-associated TCR beta chains appeared HLA-restricted. In a later analysis, several top co-occurrence clusters appeared linked to parvovirus B19, influenza, CMV and Epstein-Barr virus.

Primers: 60 Vbeta forward and 13 Jbeta reverse. Repertoires were generated with immunoSEQ multiplex PCR, while TCRdb's copy carries only in-frame clones and drops some. The sample includes more than 200,000 clones. As for this clone: Its specificity is unknown.

Specimen: PBMCs. The J gene is TRBJ2-1, the V gene TRBV7-8, with D perhaps matching TRBD2 (5 bases). The sequence was collected from a woman aged 25 to 39 in good health and CMV-seropositive. This chain's CDR3 is CASSLVFNSREEQFF. CDR3 nucleotides: TGTGCCAGCAGCTTAGTTTTCAACTCGAGGGAAGAGCAGTTCTTC.